Reported below is one T cell receptor (beta chain). The record originates from a study of blood T cells in healthy people across ages. Per the germline V gene, CDR1 is SGHAT and CDR2 is FQNNGV. This CDR3 contains 13 residues. V lost 5 bases and J 5 bases, leaving 12 bases between the germline ends. A sample-barcoded 5' primer and a J-beta primer mix were used in a second PCR of roughly 7 to 11 cycles. In TCRdb, the 5' RACE reads were re-called with MiXCR into one record per CDR3 protein. There are approximately 780,000 distinct CDR3 sequences in the sample; roughly 24% occur only once, and approximately 2.9% lies in the top ten. This same sample was also part of a study on T cells of mothers and their children. That work states: Each child contributed millions of TCR beta CDR3 reads, while each mother contributed over 9.5 million.

This chain links TRBV11-2 with TRBJ1-2, with D possibly TRBD1 on 5 matching bases. What was sequenced was blood. This TCR was sampled from a boy between 10 and 17 years old in good health. The CDR3 reads CASSPGTSYGYTF. Here the CDR3 DNA reads TGTGCCAGCAGCCCGGGGACCTCTTATGGCTACACCTTC.